A single sample gave rise to the 20 T cell receptor beta chains below, sequenced in a study of regulatory T cells in long-lasting Graves disease. To make TCR beta libraries, researchers used iRepertoire HTBI primers and Arm-PCR of CDR3 regions. TCRdb independently ran MiXCR on the multiplex PCR reads; one entry per CDR3 protein. Among 420,000 or so distinct CDR3 sequences, around 17% were seen once, and the ten largest hold less than 30%. Time point: newly diagnosed GD, antithyroid drugs for less than 3 months. Making the TCR library involved RNA that had been extracted from PBMCs. The same data also contributed to another study, on T cells in Graves' hyperthyroidism and ophthalmopathy.

The sample in question was peripheral blood mononuclear cells (PBMCs), obtained at new diagnosis, from a patient treated with antithyroid drugs. The receptors stem from a woman in her late teens or twenties with Graves disease.

This clonotype occurred a few times. This sequence joins TRBV7-3 and TRBJ2-5; the D gene could be TRBD1 or TRBD2 (6 bases each). CDR3 size: 16 residues. V lost 5 bases, J lost 5 bases, and 21 bases lay in between. Germline CDR1 reads SGHTA; CDR2 reads FQGTGA. CDR3 DNA sequence: TGTGCCAGCAGCCTGACACGGGACAACCGGGGGGAGACCCAGTACTTC. Amino acid sequence: CASSLTRDNRGETQYF.

This clonotype has at least ten counts. The rearrangement uses TRBV13 and TRBJ2-1; D remains ambiguous. V lost 4 bases, J lost 6 bases, and 10 bases lay in between. CDR1 and CDR2 (germline): PRHDT, FYEKMQ (reference sequence). The CDR3 runs 13 residues. As DNA, the CDR3 is TGTGCCAGCAGCTCCCCTTCCGCCAATGAGCAGTTCTTC. Protein sequence: CASSSPSANEQFF.

This clonotype occurred many times. The chain combines TRBV28 with TRBJ1-1, with D perhaps matching TRBD1 (5 bases). Trimming took 3 bases from V and 1 from J, leaving 9 bases between them. This CDR3 comprises 14 residues. Germline CDR1 reads MDHEN; CDR2 reads SYDVKM. CDR3 DNA sequence: TGTGCCAGCAGTTTGAAGGGGTGGAACACTGAAGCTTTCTTT. It encodes CASSLKGWNTEAFF. Combining the CDR3 with reference TRBV28 and TRBJ1-1 gives the whole variable domain DVKVTQSSRYLVKRTGEKVFLECVQDMDHENMFWYRQDPGLGLRLIYFSYDVKMKEKGDIPEGYSVSREKKERFSLILESASTNQTSMYLCASSLKGWNTEAFFGQGTRLTVV.

This clonotype was observed many times. The chain links TRBV12-3 or TRBV12-4 to TRBJ1-5; D is possibly TRBD1 (6 bases). The length of the CDR3 is 14 residues. V lost 2 bases to trimming and J lost 1 base, with 6 bases between them. Here the CDR3 reads CASSLQGSNQPQHF. DNA of the CDR3: TGTGCCAGCAGTTTACAGGGGAGCAATCAGCCCCAGCATTTT.

The rearrangement uses TRBV6-2 or TRBV6-3 and TRBJ2-7; D remains unclear. Germline V gives CDR1 MNHEY, CDR2 SVGEGT. V lost 2 bases and J 5 bases, leaving 10 bases between the germline ends. CDR3 length: 13 amino acids. CDR3 sequence: CASSYPLLNEQYF. The CDR3 DNA reads as TGTGCCAGCAGTTACCCACTGCTCAACGAGCAGTACTTC.

This clonotype showed up just a few times. The CDR3 region is CASSFSWRAGNEQFF. The CDR3 DNA follows: TGTGCCAGCAGTTTTTCGTGGAGGGCGGGCAATGAGCAGTTCTTC. The J gene is TRBJ2-1, the V gene TRBV28, with D perhaps TRBD2 (6 bases). V was pared by 3 bases and J by 6 bases, with 15 bases between. This CDR3 has 15 amino acids. From germline, CDR1 is MDHEN and CDR2 SYDVKM.

This clonotype has ten or more counts. The chain links TRBV7-3 to TRBJ2-1; TRBD2 matches at 8 bases. The CDR3 is made up of 16 amino acids. Germline values: CDR1 SGHTA, CDR2 FQGTGA. V trimming: 4 bases; J trimming: 4 bases; junction bases outside the gene matches: 9. CDR3 protein: CASSSRAGAMYNEQFF. The CDR3 bases are TGTGCCAGCAGCTCCAGAGCGGGAGCGATGTACAATGAGCAGTTCTTC.

This clonotype was detected ten times or more. J is TRBJ2-7 and V is TRBV27; 8 positions match TRBD1. Germline V gives CDR1 MNHEY, CDR2 SMNVEV (reference sequence). V gave up 3 bases and J gave up 1 base; unmatched junction bases: 2. The CDR3 totals 14 residues. CDR3 sequence (DNA): TGTGCCAGCAGTTTCCGGACAGGGTCCTACGAGCAGTACTTC. This encodes CASSFRTGSYEQYF.

Many counts were recorded for this clonotype. The J gene is TRBJ2-7, the V gene TRBV28; TRBD1 agrees at 8 bases. In germline, CDR1 is MDHEN, CDR2 SYDVKM. Germline trimming cut 6 bases from V and 4 bases from J; bases unmatched to any gene: 8. The CDR3 length is 14 residues. CDR3 nucleotide sequence: TGTGCCAGCAGCCCAGGGGGCGAACGGTACGAGCAGTACTTC. It encodes CASSPGGERYEQYF.

Details on this clonotype: A single base separates this from a much larger clone, so it may be a read error. The chain joins TRBV2 to TRBJ2-2; 8 nucleotides agree with TRBD2. The germline V gene has CDR1 SNHLY and CDR2 FYNNEI. This CDR3 has 15 amino acids. In DNA form, the CDR3 reads TGTGCCAGCAGTGTGACTAGCGCGAACACCGGGGAGCTGCTTTTT. Protein sequence: CASSVTSANTGELLF.

About this clonotype itself: A read error is possible here, since a much larger clone lies one base away. The chain combines TRBV30 with TRBJ1-1; TRBD1 is a possible D gene (5 bases). The CDR3 spans 13 residues. CDR1 and CDR2 from the germline V gene are GTSNPN and SVGIG (reference sequence). The CDR3 loop reads CAWGVRRDTEAFF. CDR3 sequence (DNA): TGTGCCTGGGGTGTACGCAGGGACACTGAAGCTTTCTTT.

In regard to this clonotype: The germline gene is not matched at one end of the junction; a read error may be the cause. The gene calls are TRBV6-5 and TRBJ2-7; 10 bases align to TRBD2. The CDR3 is 17 residues long. CDR1 and CDR2 (germline): MNHEY, SVGAGI. Here the CDR3 DNA reads TGTGCCAGCAGTCACTCCTTGAGCGGGAGGGCTGTCCACGAGCAGTACTTC. As protein: CASSHSLSGRAVHEQYF.

This clonotype was observed a handful of times. The chain recombines TRBV3-1 with TRBJ2-4; D might be TRBD1 or TRBD2, each matching 5 bases. This CDR3 is built from 16 residues. The germline V gene encodes CDR1 LGHDT and CDR2 YNNKEL (reference sequence). V was shortened by 0 bases and J by 6 bases, with 15 bases between the two germline ends. The CDR3 here is CASSQDNERGRNIQYF. The CDR3, as DNA: TGTGCCAGCAGCCAAGATAACGAACGGGGACGAAACATTCAGTACTTC.

This clonotype was recorded at least ten times. This chain links TRBV6-1 with TRBJ2-7; 7 positions agree with TRBD1. Per germline, CDR1 MNHNS and CDR2 SASEGT. The ends lost 10 bases at V and 2 bases at J; junction bases unmatched: 5. This CDR3 contains 12 residues. The DNA for the CDR3 is TGTGCCACCACGGGACAGACCTACGAGCAGTACTTC. This sequence encodes CATTGQTYEQYF.

At least ten counts were recorded for this clonotype. The chain recombines TRBV12-3 or TRBV12-4 with TRBJ2-7; D may correspond to TRBD1 or TRBD2 (5 bases each). Trimming pared 5 bases from V and 2 bases from J, leaving 16 bases between. The CDR3 has 15 amino acids. For the CDR3, the DNA is TGTGCCAGCAGTACATCCCGGGACCCGCCCTACGAGCAGTACTTC. Amino acid sequence: CASSTSRDPPYEQYF.

At least ten counts were recorded for this clonotype. V gene TRBV28 combines with J gene TRBJ2-1, with D possibly being TRBD1 (5 bases). CDR3 size: 16 residues. Deletions cut 2 bases from V and 2 bases from J, with 13 bases between. Germline values: CDR1 MDHEN, CDR2 SYDVKM. CDR3 nucleotide sequence: TGTGCCAGCAGTTTAGACAGTCTCACCCCCTACAATGAGCAGTTCTTC. It translates to CASSLDSLTPYNEQFF.

As regards this clonotype: One end of the junction varies from germline; a read error may be responsible. The chain is built from TRBV15 and TRBJ1-5; 9 bases line up with TRBD1. Germline CDR1 and CDR2: LNHNV and YYDKDF (reference sequence). CDR3 length: 17 residues. CDR3 in amino acids: CATSRGTGPGSNQPQHF. CDR3 DNA sequence: TGTGCTACCAGCAGGGGGACAGGGCCGGGGAGCAATCAGCCCCAGCATTTT.

This chain connects TRBV6-1 to TRBJ2-3; 7 bases are shared with TRBD1. With 9 bases clipped from V and 13 bases from J, the junction kept 1 base outside the gene matches. The CDR3 has 8 residues. Germline values: CDR1 MNHNS, CDR2 SASEGT. The CDR3 DNA follows: TGTGCCAGTGACAGGGAGTATTTT. It codes for CASDREYF.

The sample holds a few counts of this clonotype. The CDR3 loop reads CASSSPGQGFLWKRGYTF. CDR3 nucleotides: TGTGCCAGCAGTTCCCCGGGACAGGGTTTTCTATGGAAGAGGGGCTACACCTTC. The V and J genes are TRBV28 and TRBJ1-2; 9 bases align to TRBD1. Germline V gene data show CDR1 as MDHEN and CDR2 as SYDVKM. Losses at the gene ends were 4 bases for V and 8 bases for J; bases not matched to a gene: 20. This CDR3 contains 18 residues.

This clonotype showed up just a few times. The J gene is TRBJ2-7, the V gene TRBV6-1; 7 positions match TRBD1. The V gene end was trimmed by 6 bases and the J gene end by 2 bases; junction bases not matched to a gene: 4. Looked up from germline, CDR1 is MNHNS and CDR2 is SASEGT. This CDR3 spans 13 amino acids. CDR3 nucleotide sequence: TGTGCCAGCAGCGACAGGGTAGCCTACGAGCAGTACTTC. Amino acids: CASSDRVAYEQYF.